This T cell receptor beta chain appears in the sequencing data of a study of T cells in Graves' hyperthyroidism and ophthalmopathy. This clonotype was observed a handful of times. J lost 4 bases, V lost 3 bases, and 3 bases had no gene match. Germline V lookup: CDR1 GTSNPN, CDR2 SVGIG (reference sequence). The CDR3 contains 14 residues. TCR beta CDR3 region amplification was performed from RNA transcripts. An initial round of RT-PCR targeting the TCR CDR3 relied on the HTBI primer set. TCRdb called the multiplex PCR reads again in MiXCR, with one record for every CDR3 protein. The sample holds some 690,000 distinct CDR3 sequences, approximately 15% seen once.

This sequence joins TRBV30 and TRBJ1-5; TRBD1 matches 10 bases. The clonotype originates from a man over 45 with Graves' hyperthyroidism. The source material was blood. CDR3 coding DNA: TGTGCCTGGAGCTGGACAGGGGGTAATCAGCCCCAGCATTTT. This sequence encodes CAWSWTGGNQPQHF.